The 11 T cell receptor beta chains below come from one sample, sequenced in a study of neurological immune-mediated disorders. The time point: longitudinal time-point 3. TCRdb reprocessed the 5' RACE reads via MiXCR and lists one record per CDR3 protein. The sample contains tens of thousands of distinct CDR3 sequences, around 4.7% of which appear only once. Sequencing was performed on PBMCs. These receptor sequences come from a woman aged 55-69 years with multiple sclerosis.

This clonotype showed up just a few times. J is TRBJ2-7 and V is TRBV2; 8 nucleotides align to TRBD1. This CDR3 has 14 residues. Trimming took 6 bases from V and 2 from J; bases not matched to a gene: 6. Germline V lookup: CDR1 SNHLY, CDR2 FYNNEI. In nucleotides, the CDR3 is TGTGCCAGCAGCGCTGACAGGGGAGCCTACGAGCAGTACTTC. It translates to CASSADRGAYEQYF.

The rearrangement links TRBV6-4 to TRBJ1-1; no clear D. V was trimmed by 4 bases and J by 6 bases, leaving 18 bases between them. This CDR3 is 15 amino acids long. Germline lookup yields CDR1 MRHNA and CDR2 SNTAGT. CDR3 bases: TGTGCCAGCAGTGCTCGTTTTCCGGGAGGGTCTGAAGCTTTCTTT. Translated, it gives CASSARFPGGSEAFF.

This clonotype was seen many times. This chain connects TRBV5-1 to TRBJ1-1, with 8 positions matching TRBD1. Per the germline V gene, CDR1 is SGHRS and CDR2 is YFSETQ. V lost 2 bases to trimming and J lost 1 base; unmatched junction nucleotides: 4. This CDR3 is built from 15 residues. The CDR3 here is CASSFDRGTNTEAFF. DNA for the CDR3: TGCGCCAGCAGCTTCGACAGGGGCACGAACACTGAAGCTTTCTTT.

This clonotype was seen ten or more times. V gene TRBV5-1 combines with J gene TRBJ2-2, with D unresolved. Germline CDR1 SGHRS, CDR2 YFSETQ. Trimming removed 4 bases at V and 4 bases at J, with 11 bases between. This CDR3 has 14 amino acids. CDR3 DNA: TGCGCCAGCAGCCCGACGGACCCCACCGGGGAGCTGTTTTTT. Residues: CASSPTDPTGELFF.

In regard to this clonotype: A much bigger clone sits one base away, suggesting this may be a read error. As the CDR3 is not closed by the conserved phenylalanine or tryptophan, this likely results from a read error. This chain joins TRBV6-6 and TRBJ2-2, with TRBD2 as a possible D gene (7 bases). The CDR3 is 14 residues long. CDR1 and CDR2 (germline): MNHNY, SVGAGI (reference sequence). The V and J ends lost 9 bases and 3 bases respectively, with 14 bases between them. In DNA form, the CDR3 reads TGTGCCAGTCACAGGGCGGGGGACACCGGGGAGCTGTTTATT. Its protein product is CASHRAGDTGELFI.

This clonotype was recorded many times. This chain joins TRBV20-1 and TRBJ1-2; D gene ambiguous. The CDR3 length is 15 residues. The germline CDR1 and CDR2 sequences are DFQATT and SNEGSKA (reference sequence). V was pared by 6 bases and J by 0 bases, with 17 bases between. The CDR3 DNA is TGCAGTGCGCGGGGTGCGGCTCGGGCTAACTATGGCTACACCTTC. Translating gives CSARGAARANYGYTF.

In this sample, this clonotype turned up many times. V usage is TRBV12-3 or TRBV12-4 and J usage is TRBJ2-5, with D possibly being TRBD2 (7 bases). The CDR3 is 13 amino acids. The V and J ends lost 6 bases and 5 bases respectively, with 13 bases between them. The CDR3 DNA reads as TGTGCCAGCAGCCCGAGGGGGGGGGAGACCCAGTACTTC. Amino acid sequence: CASSPRGGETQYF.

There are many counts of this clonotype. This chain uses TRBV20-1 with TRBJ2-1; D gene ambiguous. Trimming pared 3 bases from V and 8 bases from J, leaving 14 bases between. The CDR3 contains 13 residues. The germline V gene encodes CDR1 DFQATT and CDR2 SNEGSKA (reference sequence). CDR3 sequence reads: CSASGEDGYEQFF. The CDR3 DNA follows: TGCAGTGCTAGTGGGGAAGATGGGTATGAGCAGTTCTTC.

There are many counts of this clonotype. The CDR3 sequence: CASSFGSSGQYF. The CDR3 DNA follows: TGTGCCAGCAGTTTTGGTAGCTCCGGGCAGTACTTC. The chain combines TRBV28 with TRBJ2-7; D unresolved. This CDR3 has 12 amino acids. Trimming left V 3 bases short and J 9 bases short, with 12 bases between. CDR1 is MDHEN, CDR2 SYDVKM, per germline.

This clonotype showed up many times. The chain is built from TRBV5-6 and TRBJ2-2; 7 bases align to TRBD1. Per germline, CDR1 SGHDT and CDR2 YYEEEE. The CDR3 has 16 amino acids. Trimming removed 3 bases from V and 0 bases from J; junction bases left unmatched: 5. CDR3 loop: CASSSRTGSNTGELFF. The DNA for the CDR3 is TGTGCCAGCAGCTCGCGGACAGGCTCGAACACCGGGGAGCTGTTTTTT. The full variable domain, rest sourced from reference TRBV5-6 and TRBJ2-2, is DAGVTQSPTHLIKTRGQQVTLRCSPKSGHDTVSWYQQALGQGPQFIFQYYEEEERQRGNFPDRFSGHQFPNYSSELNVNALLLGDSALYLCASSSRTGSNTGELFFGEGSRLTVL.

This clonotype has a count of ten or more. The J gene is TRBJ2-3, the V gene TRBV5-1, with D possibly being TRBD1 or TRBD2 (6 bases each). Germline CDR1 SGHRS, CDR2 YFSETQ. V was trimmed by 6 bases and J by 0 bases, leaving 11 bases between them. CDR3 size: 14 residues. For the CDR3, the DNA is TGCGCCAGCAAGAGGGGGGCTAGCACAGATACGCAGTATTTT. As protein: CASKRGASTDTQYF.